Included here is one T cell receptor (beta chain) sequence, with context. As to time point: cycle 4 day 1 (C4D1), after five to seven weeks of nivolumab. Every patient relapsed after autologous stem cell transplantation, and brentuximab vedotin exposure varied. These data come from a study of PD-1 blockade in classical Hodgkin lymphoma. The V gene's germline CDR1 is SGHNT and CDR2 YENEEA. The V end lost 5 bases, the J end lost 3 bases, and 14 bases lay between the germline ends. The CDR3 totals 15 residues. The repertoire was sequenced with immunoSEQ multiplex PCR; TCRdb's copy has only in-frame clones and lacks some. Found here are approximately 30,000 clones, over 75% of them singletons; the top ten hold around 15%.

Sequenced here: peripheral blood mononuclear cells (PBMCs), sampled before the fourth cycle of nivolumab. This receptor was obtained from a human donor with classical Hodgkin lymphoma. The J gene is TRBJ1-3, the V gene TRBV11-3; D unclear. CDR3 sequence (DNA): TGTGCCAGCAGCGCGAAGGCGGGCTTTGGAAACACCATATATTTT. Amino acids: CASSAKAGFGNTIYF.